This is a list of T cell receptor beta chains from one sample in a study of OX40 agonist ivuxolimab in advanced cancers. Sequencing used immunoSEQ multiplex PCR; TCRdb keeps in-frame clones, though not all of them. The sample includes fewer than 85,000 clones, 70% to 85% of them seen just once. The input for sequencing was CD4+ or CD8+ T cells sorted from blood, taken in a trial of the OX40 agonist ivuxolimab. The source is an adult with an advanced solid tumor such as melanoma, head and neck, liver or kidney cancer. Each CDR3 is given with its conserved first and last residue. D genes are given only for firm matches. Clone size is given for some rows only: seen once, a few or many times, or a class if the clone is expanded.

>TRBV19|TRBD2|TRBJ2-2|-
CASRRTSGRTGELFF
TGTGCCAGTAGACGGACTAGCGGGAGAACCGGGGAGCTGTTTTTT
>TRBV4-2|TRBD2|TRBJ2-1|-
CASSLGLGHEQFF
TGTGCCAGCAGCCTGGGACTAGGCCATGAGCAGTTCTTC
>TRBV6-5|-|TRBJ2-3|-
CASSPTGLSTDTQYF
TGTGCCAGCAGTCCGACAGGCCTGAGCACAGATACGCAGTATTTT
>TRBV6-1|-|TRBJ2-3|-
CASRGSSTDTQYF
TGTGCCAGTAGGGGATCTAGCACAGATACGCAGTATTTT
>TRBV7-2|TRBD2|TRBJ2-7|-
CASSQAGGEQYF
TGTGCCAGCAGCCAGGCGGGGGGCGAGCAGTACTTC
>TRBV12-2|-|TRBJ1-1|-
CASRDPGTEAFF
TGTGCAAGTCGCGACCCGGGTACTGAAGCTTTCTTT
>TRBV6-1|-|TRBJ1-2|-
CASKGQIRRYTF
TGTGCCAGCAAGGGACAAATCAGGCGCTACACCTTC
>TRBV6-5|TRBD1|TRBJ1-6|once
CASSYSASGGSPLHF
TGTGCCAGCAGTTACTCGGCTTCAGGGGGTTCACCCCTCCACTTT
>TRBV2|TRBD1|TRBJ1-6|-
CASSRPTGGNAPLHF
TGTGCCAGCAGTCGCCCGACAGGGGGCAATGCACCCCTCCACTTT
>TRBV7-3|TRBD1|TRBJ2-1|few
CASSSGTGHNEQFF
TGTGCCAGCAGCTCCGGGACAGGTCATAATGAGCAGTTCTTC
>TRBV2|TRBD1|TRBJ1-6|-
CASRTGFSPLHF
TGTGCCAGCCGGACAGGGTTCTCACCCCTCCACTTT
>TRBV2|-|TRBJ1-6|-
CASINLEGRPLHF
TGTGCCAGCATCAACCTTGAGGGACGACCCCTCCACTTT
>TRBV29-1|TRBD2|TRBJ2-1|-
CSVEGPGAGVGNEQFF
TGCAGCGTTGAGGGGCCGGGAGCGGGAGTCGGCAATGAGCAGTTCTTC
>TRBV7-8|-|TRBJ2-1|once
CASSLGETHNEQFF
TGTGCCAGCAGCTTAGGAGAGACCCACAATGAGCAGTTCTTC
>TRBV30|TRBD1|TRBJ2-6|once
CAWSKERQGAYGANVLTF
TGTGCCTGGAGTAAAGAGAGACAGGGGGCATATGGGGCCAACGTCCTGACTTTC
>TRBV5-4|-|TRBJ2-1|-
CASSRGMSPDEQFF
TGTGCCAGCAGCCGGGGGATGTCCCCGGATGAGCAGTTCTTC
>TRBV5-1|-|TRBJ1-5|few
CASSFGGINQPQHF
TGCGCCAGCAGCTTCGGGGGTATCAATCAGCCCCAGCATTTT
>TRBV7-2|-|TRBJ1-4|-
CASSVKRPGEKLFF
TGTGCCAGCAGCGTAAAACGGCCCGGAGAAAAACTGTTTTTT
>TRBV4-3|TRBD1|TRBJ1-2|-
CASSQEGQEAIYGYTF
TGCGCCAGCAGCCAAGAAGGACAGGAAGCTATCTATGGCTACACCTTC
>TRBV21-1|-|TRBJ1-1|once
CASSIRRAAAFF
TGTGCCAGCAGCATCCGCAGGGCCGCGGCTTTCTTT
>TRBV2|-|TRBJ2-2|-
CASTGSAGELFF
TGTGCCAGCACGGGTAGCGCGGGGGAGCTGTTTTTT
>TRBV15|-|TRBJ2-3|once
CATRRGGRDEDTQYF
TGTGCCACCAGGAGGGGGGGGCGGGACGAGGATACGCAGTATTTT
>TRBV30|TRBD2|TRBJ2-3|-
CASSAGGSTDTQYF
TGTGCCTCTTCTGCGGGAGGTAGCACAGATACGCAGTATTTT
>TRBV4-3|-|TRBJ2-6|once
CASSRSGASGANVLTF
TGCGCCAGCAGCCGGTCAGGAGCATCTGGGGCCAACGTCCTGACTTTC
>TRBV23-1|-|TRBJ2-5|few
CASSSMDTGWETQYF
TGCGCCAGCAGTTCAATGGACACTGGATGGGAGACCCAGTACTTC
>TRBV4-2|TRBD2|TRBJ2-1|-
CASSQEKLAGMSDEQFF
TGTGCCAGCAGCCAAGAAAAGCTAGCGGGAATGTCGGATGAGCAGTTCTTC
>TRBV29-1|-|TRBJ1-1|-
CSVYRPTQRGTEAFF
TGCAGCGTTTACAGACCGACACAGCGGGGCACTGAAGCTTTCTTT
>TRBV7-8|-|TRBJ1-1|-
CASSLTGGDTEAFF
TGTGCCAGCAGCCTCACCGGTGGGGACACTGAAGCTTTCTTT
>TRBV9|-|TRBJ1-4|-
CASSPAPGLGEKLFF
TGTGCCAGCAGCCCCGCGCCAGGTCTAGGTGAAAAACTGTTTTTT
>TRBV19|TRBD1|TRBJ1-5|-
CASSIGQGAINQPQHF
TGTGCCAGTAGTATTGGGCAGGGGGCTATCAATCAGCCCCAGCATTTT
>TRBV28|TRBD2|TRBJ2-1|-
CASRFLLAGADANEQFF
TGTGCCAGCAGATTCCTTCTAGCGGGAGCTGACGCCAATGAGCAGTTCTTC
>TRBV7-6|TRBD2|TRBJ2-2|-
CASSLGTSGSVNTGELFF
TGTGCCAGCAGCTTAGGGACTAGCGGGAGTGTGAACACCGGGGAGCTGTTTTTT
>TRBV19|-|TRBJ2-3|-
CASSMAQGTSTDTQYF
TGTGCCAGTAGTATGGCCCAGGGGACTAGCACAGATACGCAGTATTTT
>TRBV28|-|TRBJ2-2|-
CASQGGNTGELFF
TGTGCCAGCCAGGGCGGGAACACCGGGGAGCTGTTTTTT
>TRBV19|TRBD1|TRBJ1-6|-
CASSNGWGQPSSPLHF
TGTGCCAGTAGTAATGGGTGGGGACAGCCCAGTTCACCCCTCCACTTT
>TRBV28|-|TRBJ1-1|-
CASSLLRIVSEAFF
TGTGCCAGCAGTTTATTGAGGATAGTGTCTGAAGCTTTCTTT
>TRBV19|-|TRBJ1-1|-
CASKDRNTEAFF
TGTGCCAGCAAGGACAGGAACACTGAAGCTTTCTTT
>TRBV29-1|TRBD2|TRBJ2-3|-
CSVAGTSGNTDTQYF
TGCAGCGTCGCCGGGACTAGCGGGAACACAGATACGCAGTATTTT
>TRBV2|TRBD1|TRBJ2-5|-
CASSFSQGQGAAMYF
TGTGCCAGCAGTTTTTCTCAGGGACAGGGGGCGGCGATGTACTTC
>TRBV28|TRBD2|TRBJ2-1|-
CASSRARLAGDHEQFF
TGTGCCAGCAGTCGGGCGAGACTAGCGGGGGATCACGAGCAGTTCTTC
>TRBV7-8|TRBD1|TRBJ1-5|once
CASSDRENQPQHF
TGTGCCAGCAGCGACAGGGAGAATCAGCCCCAGCATTTT
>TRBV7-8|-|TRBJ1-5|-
CASSFRSGASNQPQHF
TGTGCCAGCAGCTTTAGGTCGGGGGCCAGCAATCAGCCCCAGCATTTT
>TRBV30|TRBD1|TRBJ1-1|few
CAWDGHRGTEAFF
TGTGCCTGGGACGGGCACAGGGGCACTGAAGCTTTCTTT
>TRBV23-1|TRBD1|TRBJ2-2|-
CASSQLIRTGGCTGELFF
TGCGCCAGCAGTCAATTGATCCGGACAGGGGGCTGCACCGGGGAGCTGTTTTTT
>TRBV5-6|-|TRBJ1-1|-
CASSFGLQNTEAFF
TGTGCCAGCAGCTTCGGTCTACAAAACACTGAAGCTTTCTTT
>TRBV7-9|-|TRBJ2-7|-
CASSFGGNYEQYF
TGTGCCAGCAGCTTCGGCGGTAACTACGAGCAGTACTTC
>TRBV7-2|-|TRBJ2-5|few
CASTINGRTAQETQYF
TGTGCCAGCACCATTAACGGGAGGACAGCTCAAGAGACCCAGTACTTC
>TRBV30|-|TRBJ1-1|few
CAWTPGMGWNTEAFF
TGTGCCTGGACACCCGGGATGGGTTGGAACACTGAAGCTTTCTTT
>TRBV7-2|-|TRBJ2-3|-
CASSFPDSGFTDTQYF
TGTGCCAGCAGCTTCCCCGATAGCGGATTCACAGATACGCAGTATTTT
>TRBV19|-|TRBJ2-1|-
CASSIAFGQMGQFF
TGTGCCAGTAGTATAGCCTTCGGACAAATGGGGCAGTTCTTC
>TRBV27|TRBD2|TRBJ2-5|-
CASSPGLAGGQRGTQYF
TGTGCCAGCAGTCCGGGACTAGCGGGGGGGCAGAGAGGGACCCAGTACTTC
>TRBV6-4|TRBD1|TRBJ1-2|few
CASSDSTTGGRGYTF
TGTGCCAGCAGTGACTCAACCACAGGGGGCCGCGGCTACACCTTC
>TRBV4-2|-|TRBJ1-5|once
CASSLSVRGDQPQHF
TGTGCCAGCAGCCTTAGTGTCCGGGGGGATCAGCCCCAGCATTTT
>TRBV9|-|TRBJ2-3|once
CASSVVSFASTDTQYF
TGTGCCAGCAGCGTAGTGTCGTTTGCTAGCACAGATACGCAGTATTTT
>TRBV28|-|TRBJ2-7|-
CASSFRRSSSYEQYF
TGTGCCAGCAGTTTCAGGAGATCCAGCTCCTACGAGCAGTACTTC